The 17 T cell receptor beta chains listed next were all sequenced from one sample in a study of T cells in Graves' hyperthyroidism and ophthalmopathy. There were TCR beta CDR3 regions amplified from RNA transcripts. A set of HTBI primers served as the primers for a first-round RT-PCR of the TCR CDR3. Using its own MiXCR run on the multiplex PCR reads, TCRdb lists one record per CDR3 protein. This sample carries 640,000 or so distinct CDR3 sequences, 14% to 15% of them seen once, and the ten largest clones take roughly 4.3%. The specimen sequenced was blood. All receptors derive from a woman aged 35 to 49 with Graves' ophthalmopathy.

This clonotype was observed once. The chain links TRBV24-1 to TRBJ1-1; D ambiguous. There are 13 residues in the CDR3. From germline, CDR1 is KGHDR and CDR2 SFDVKD. The V end lost 5 bases, the J end lost 1 base, and 7 bases lay between the germline ends. CDR3 sequence reads: CATSAKANTEAFF. The CDR3 nucleotides read TGTGCCACCAGTGCCAAAGCGAACACTGAAGCTTTCTTT.

This clonotype was recorded many times. V is TRBV27 and J is TRBJ2-2, with D hard to call. The CDR3 consists of 14 residues. The germline CDR1 and CDR2 sequences are MNHEY and SMNVEV (reference sequence). V lost 2 bases and J 6 bases, leaving 10 bases between the germline ends. The CDR3 nucleotides are TGTGCCAGCAGTTTACGGACGGTGGCCGGGGAGCTGTTTTTT. It translates to CASSLRTVAGELFF.

This clonotype was seen at least ten times. The V gene is TRBV2, the J gene TRBJ1-1; D unclear. This CDR3 contains 14 residues. Trimming took 3 bases from V and 2 from J, leaving 10 bases between them. The germline CDR1 and CDR2 sequences are SNHLY and FYNNEI. For the CDR3, the DNA is TGTGCCAGCAGTGATTGGCAGTTTAACACTGAAGCTTTCTTT. The encoded protein is CASSDWQFNTEAFF.

Only a few counts were recorded for this clonotype. The chain's CDR3 is CAWSPGLASYEQYF. In DNA form, the CDR3 reads TGTGCCTGGAGTCCGGGACTAGCGTCCTACGAGCAGTACTTC. This rearrangement joins TRBV30 to TRBJ2-7; 10 nucleotides match TRBD2. The CDR3 covers 14 residues. Germline-derived CDR1 and CDR2 are GTSNPN and SVGIG (reference sequence). J gave up 1 base and V 2 bases, and 2 bases lay outside the gene matches.

In its sample, this clonotype was seen a few times. The rearrangement links TRBV7-3 to TRBJ1-1; 11 nucleotides align to TRBD1. Germline assignment: CDR1 SGHTA and CDR2 FQGTGA. J lost 8 bases, V lost 1 base, and 9 bases had no gene match. CDR3 size: 16 residues. CDR3 in DNA: TGTGCCAGCAGCTTAAACGGCGCGGGGACAGGGGGAGAAGCTTTCTTT. Encoded protein: CASSLNGAGTGGEAFF.

This clonotype was counted many times. The genes are TRBV12-3 or TRBV12-4 and TRBJ1-6, with D possibly being TRBD1 (6 bases). V lost 6 bases, J lost 10 bases, and 16 bases lay in between. The CDR3 runs to 14 residues. The CDR3 bases are TGTGCCAGCAGACCTCAGGGGAATGGGTCACCCCTCCACTTT. Its protein is CASRPQGNGSPLHF.

The rearrangement links TRBV28 to TRBJ2-7, with 7 bases lining up with TRBD1. Germline V gene lookup returns CDR1 MDHEN and CDR2 SYDVKM. V shed 4 bases, J shed 4 bases, and the junction held 7 bases outside the gene matches. The CDR3 is 14 amino acids. The CDR3 DNA sequence: TGTGCCAGCAGTTCGGGACAGAGAATATACGAGCAGTACTTC. Translated: CASSSGQRIYEQYF.

This clonotype occurred many times. The chain carries TRBV12-3 or TRBV12-4 and TRBJ1-1, with a weak D call TRBD1 (6 bases). The CDR3 is made up of 15 amino acids. The V gene lost 1 base and the J gene lost 0 bases, with 9 bases spanning the gap. The DNA of the CDR3 is TGTGCCAGCAGTTTAGGGGGGACACTGAACACTGAAGCTTTCTTT. It yields the protein CASSLGGTLNTEAFF.

Here the CDR3 DNA reads TGTGCCAGCAGTTTACGATCCAGGGGGTACAATCAGCCCCAGCATTTT. Its translation is CASSLRSRGYNQPQHF. The gene calls are TRBV6-2 or TRBV6-3 and TRBJ1-5; TRBD1 agrees at 7 bases. The ends lost 4 bases at V and 3 bases at J; junction bases unmatched: 9. Germline-derived CDR1 and CDR2 are MNHEY and SVGEGT. There are 16 residues in the CDR3.

The table lists this clonotype with many counts. The J gene is TRBJ1-1, the V gene TRBV7-9, with D uncertain. The CDR3 is 15 amino acids. Trimming removed 3 bases from V and 0 bases from J, with 11 bases in between. Germline V gives CDR1 SEHNR, CDR2 FQNEAQ (reference sequence). This CDR3 is CASSFRQTVNTEAFF. CDR3 DNA sequence: TGTGCCAGCAGCTTTCGGCAGACTGTGAACACTGAAGCTTTCTTT.

The sample holds many counts of this clonotype. The chain carries TRBV20-1 and TRBJ1-1; 9 nucleotides agree with TRBD1. The germline V gene encodes CDR1 DFQATT and CDR2 SNEGSKA (reference sequence). V shed 2 bases, J shed 0 bases, and the junction held 7 bases outside the gene matches. The CDR3 has 16 amino acids. In nucleotides, the CDR3 is TGCAGTGCTAGACCAACAGGGGGCAAAGTGAACACTGAAGCTTTCTTT. Its translation is CSARPTGGKVNTEAFF.

This clonotype was found many times. CDR3 bases: TGTGCCAGCAGCGTAGATAGACTAGCGGGAGGGAATGAGCAGTTCTTC. This sequence encodes CASSVDRLAGGNEQFF. The rearrangement links TRBV9 to TRBJ2-1; 14 positions match TRBD2. The CDR3 runs to 16 residues. The ends lost 0 bases at V and 7 bases at J; junction bases unmatched: 3. Germline loops: CDR1 SGDLS, CDR2 YYNGEE.

This clonotype was observed many times. The rearrangement links TRBV6-5 to TRBJ1-1; D is unclear. Trimming removed 7 bases at V and 3 bases at J, with 6 bases between. Germline V lookup: CDR1 MNHEY, CDR2 SVGAGI. The CDR3 is made up of 11 amino acids. The CDR3 protein is CASNRYTEAFF. In DNA, the CDR3 is TGTGCCAGCAACCGGTACACTGAAGCTTTCTTT.

This clonotype was detected a few times. V gene TRBV7-2 combines with J gene TRBJ2-7; no reliable D call. This CDR3 has 12 residues. The germline gives CDR1 SGHTA, CDR2 FQGNSA. Trimming left V 1 base short and J 5 bases short, with 6 bases between. The CDR3 is CASSLEPDEQYF. The CDR3 nucleotides read TGTGCCAGCAGCTTAGAGCCCGACGAGCAGTACTTC. Full variable domain (rest looked up from reference TRBV7-2 and TRBJ2-7): GAGVSQSPSNKVTEKGKDVELRCDPISGHTALYWYRQSLGQGLEFLIYFQGNSAPDKSGLPSDRFSAERTGGSVSTLTIQRTQQEDSAVYLCASSLEPDEQYFGPGTRLTVT.

This clonotype was found a few times. The rearrangement links TRBV7-3 to TRBJ2-5; a weak D match, TRBD2 (5 bases). V lost 5 bases, J lost 1 base, and 8 bases lay in between. CDR1 and CDR2 (germline): SGHTA, FQGTGA. CDR3 length: 13 amino acids. CDR3 loop: CASSTGIQETQYF. As DNA, the CDR3 is TGTGCCAGCAGCACGGGAATCCAAGAGACCCAGTACTTC.

The V gene is TRBV11-2, the J gene TRBJ1-1, with 8 bases lining up with TRBD1. Germline CDR1 and CDR2: SGHAT and FQNNGV. The CDR3 totals 17 residues. J lost 3 bases, V lost 1 base, and 10 bases had no gene match. This CDR3 is CASSLGSQGAVYTEAFF. For the CDR3, the DNA is TGTGCCAGCAGCTTAGGGAGCCAGGGGGCTGTCTACACTGAAGCTTTCTTT.

This clonotype was detected a few times. Just one base apart from a much larger clone, this may be a read error. The CDR3 protein is CATGWEGIDPRQYF. CDR3 coding DNA: TGTGCCACCGGCTGGGAAGGGATAGATCCTCGGCAGTACTTC. The V call is TRBV15, the J call TRBJ2-7; D ambiguous. This CDR3 is 14 amino acids long. The germline V gene has CDR1 LNHNV and CDR2 YYDKDF (reference sequence). Trimming left V 8 bases short and J 9 bases short, with 23 bases between.